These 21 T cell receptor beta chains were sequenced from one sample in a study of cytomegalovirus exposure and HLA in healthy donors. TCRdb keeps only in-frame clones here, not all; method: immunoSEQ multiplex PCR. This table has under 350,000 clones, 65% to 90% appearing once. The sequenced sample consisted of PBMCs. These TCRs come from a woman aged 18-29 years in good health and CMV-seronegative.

CDR3 coding DNA: TGTGCCAGCAGTCCTGGAAGGGGACAGAACAATGAGCAGTTCTTC. It is translated as CASSPGRGQNNEQFF. The chain carries TRBV6-1 and TRBJ2-1; 7 nucleotides match TRBD1. Germline V gives CDR1 MNHNS, CDR2 SASEGT. The V and J ends lost 5 bases and 5 bases, in that order; junction bases with no gene match: 9. This CDR3 comprises 15 residues.

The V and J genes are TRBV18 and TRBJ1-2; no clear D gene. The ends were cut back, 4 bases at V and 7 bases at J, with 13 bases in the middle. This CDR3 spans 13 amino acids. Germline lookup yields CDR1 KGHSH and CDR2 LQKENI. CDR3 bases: TGTGCCAGCTCACTCGAAGATGGGCGTGGCTACACCTTC. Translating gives CASSLEDGRGYTF.

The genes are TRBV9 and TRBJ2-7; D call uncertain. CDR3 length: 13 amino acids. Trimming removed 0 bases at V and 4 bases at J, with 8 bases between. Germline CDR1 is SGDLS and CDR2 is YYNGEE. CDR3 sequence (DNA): TGTGCCAGCAGCGTAGATATCTCGTACGAGCAGTACTTC. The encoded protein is CASSVDISYEQYF.

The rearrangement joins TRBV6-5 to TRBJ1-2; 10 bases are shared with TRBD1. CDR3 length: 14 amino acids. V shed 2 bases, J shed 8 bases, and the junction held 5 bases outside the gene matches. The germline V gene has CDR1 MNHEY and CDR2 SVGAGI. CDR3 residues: CASSYQGQGSGYTF. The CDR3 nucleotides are TGTGCCAGCAGTTACCAGGGACAGGGGAGCGGCTACACCTTC.

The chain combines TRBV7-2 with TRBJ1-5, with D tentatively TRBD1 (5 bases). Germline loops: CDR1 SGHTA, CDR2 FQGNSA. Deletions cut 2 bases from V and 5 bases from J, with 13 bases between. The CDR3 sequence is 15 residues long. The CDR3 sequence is CASSLRGPGDQPQHF. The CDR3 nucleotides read TGTGCCAGCAGCTTAAGGGGTCCGGGAGATCAGCCCCAGCATTTT.

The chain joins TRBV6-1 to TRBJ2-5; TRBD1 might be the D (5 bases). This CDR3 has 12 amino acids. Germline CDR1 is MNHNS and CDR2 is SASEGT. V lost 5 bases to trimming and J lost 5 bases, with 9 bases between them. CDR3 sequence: CASSRGRETQYF. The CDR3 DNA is TGTGCCAGCAGTAGGGGCCGCGAGACCCAGTACTTC.

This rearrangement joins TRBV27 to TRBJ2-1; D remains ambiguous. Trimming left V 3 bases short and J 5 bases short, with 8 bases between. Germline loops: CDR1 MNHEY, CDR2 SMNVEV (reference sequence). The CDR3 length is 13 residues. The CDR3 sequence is CASSFTGNNEQFF. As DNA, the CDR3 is TGTGCCAGCAGTTTCACGGGTAACAATGAGCAGTTCTTC.

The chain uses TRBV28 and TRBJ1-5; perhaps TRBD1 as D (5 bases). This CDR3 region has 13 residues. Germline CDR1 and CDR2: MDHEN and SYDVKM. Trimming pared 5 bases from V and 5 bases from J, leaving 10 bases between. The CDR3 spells CASSDLGDQPQHF. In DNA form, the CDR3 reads TGTGCCAGCAGTGATCTAGGGGATCAGCCCCAGCATTTT. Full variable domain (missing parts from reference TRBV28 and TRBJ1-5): DVKVTQSSRYLVKRTGEKVFLECVQDMDHENMFWYRQDPGLGLRLIYFSYDVKMKEKGDIPEGYSVSREKKERFSLILESASTNQTSMYLCASSDLGDQPQHFGDGTRLSIL.

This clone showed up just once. The CDR3 region is CASSDPGETQYF. In DNA, the CDR3 is TGTGCCAGCAGTGACCCCGGGGAGACCCAGTACTTC. The rearrangement links TRBV25-1 to TRBJ2-5; no firm D call. V lost 3 bases and J lost 5, with 7 bases in between. The CDR3 length is 12 residues. The germline CDR1 and CDR2 sequences are MGHDK and SYGVNS.

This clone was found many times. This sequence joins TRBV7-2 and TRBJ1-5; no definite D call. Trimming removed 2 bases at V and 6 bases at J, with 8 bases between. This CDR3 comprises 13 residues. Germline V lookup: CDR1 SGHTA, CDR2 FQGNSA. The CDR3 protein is CASSLNGFQPQHF. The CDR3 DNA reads TGTGCCAGCAGCTTAAACGGTTTTCAGCCCCAGCATTTT.

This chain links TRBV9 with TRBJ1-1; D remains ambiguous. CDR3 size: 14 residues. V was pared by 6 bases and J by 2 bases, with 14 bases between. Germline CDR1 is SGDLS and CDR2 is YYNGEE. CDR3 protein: CASTHFRANTEAFF. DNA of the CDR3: TGTGCCAGCACCCATTTCCGAGCTAACACTGAAGCTTTCTTT.

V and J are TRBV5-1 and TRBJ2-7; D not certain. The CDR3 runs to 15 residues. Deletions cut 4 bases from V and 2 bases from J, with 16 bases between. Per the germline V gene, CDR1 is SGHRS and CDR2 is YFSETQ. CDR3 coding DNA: TGCGCCAGCAGCCTGGTGGCAGAAGTGGCCTACGAGCAGTACTTC. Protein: CASSLVAEVAYEQYF.

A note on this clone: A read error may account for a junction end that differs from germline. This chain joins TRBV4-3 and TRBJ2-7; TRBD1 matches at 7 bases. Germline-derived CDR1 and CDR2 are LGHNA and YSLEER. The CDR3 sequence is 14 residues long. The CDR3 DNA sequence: TGCGCCAGCAGCCAAGATGTCCCGAGGGGGCCTCTCGCCTTC. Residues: CASSQDVPRGPLAF.

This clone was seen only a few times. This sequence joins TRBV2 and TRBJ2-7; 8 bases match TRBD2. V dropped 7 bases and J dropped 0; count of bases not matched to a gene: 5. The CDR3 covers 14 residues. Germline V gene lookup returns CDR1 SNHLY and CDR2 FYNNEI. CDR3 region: CASKPSGSSYEQYF. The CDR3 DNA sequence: TGTGCCAGCAAGCCCAGCGGGAGCTCCTACGAGCAGTACTTC.

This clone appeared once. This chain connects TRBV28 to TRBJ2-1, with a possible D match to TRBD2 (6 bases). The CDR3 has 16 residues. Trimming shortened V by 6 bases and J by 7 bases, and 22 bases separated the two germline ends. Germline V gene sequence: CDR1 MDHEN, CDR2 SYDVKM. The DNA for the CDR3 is TGTGCCAGCAGCGAAGTCAGCGGAGGGCGTACGAATGAGCAGTTCTTC. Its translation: CASSEVSGGRTNEQFF.

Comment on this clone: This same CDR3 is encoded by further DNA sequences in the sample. This chain's CDR3 is CASSQDRGQPQHF. The CDR3 nucleotides are TGCGCCAGCAGCCAAGATCGGGGTCAGCCCCAGCATTTT. The V call is TRBV4-1, the J call TRBJ1-5; D is unclear. CDR3 length equals 13 residues. Trimming took off 0 bases at V and 6 bases at J, with 6 bases between the two ends. In germline, CDR1 is MGHRA, CDR2 YSYEKL.

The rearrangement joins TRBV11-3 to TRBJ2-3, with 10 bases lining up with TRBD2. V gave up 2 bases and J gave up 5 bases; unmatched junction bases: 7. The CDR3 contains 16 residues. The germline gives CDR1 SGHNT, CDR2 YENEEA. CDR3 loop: CASSLLAGAMRDTQYF. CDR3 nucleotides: TGTGCCAGCAGCTTACTAGCGGGAGCTATGAGAGATACGCAGTATTTT.

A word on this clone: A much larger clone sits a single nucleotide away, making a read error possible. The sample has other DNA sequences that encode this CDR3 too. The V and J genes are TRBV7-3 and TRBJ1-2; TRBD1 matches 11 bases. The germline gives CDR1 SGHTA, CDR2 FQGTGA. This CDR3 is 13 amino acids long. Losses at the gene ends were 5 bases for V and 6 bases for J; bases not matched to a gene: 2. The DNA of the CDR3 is TGTGCCAGCAGCCGGGGACAGGGGGATGGCTACACCTTC. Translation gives CASSRGQGDGYTF.

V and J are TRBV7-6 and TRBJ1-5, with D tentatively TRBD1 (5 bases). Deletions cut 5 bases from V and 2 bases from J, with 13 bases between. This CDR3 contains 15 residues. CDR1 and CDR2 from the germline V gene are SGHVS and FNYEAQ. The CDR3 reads CASSLRWGGNQPQHF. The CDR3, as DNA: TGTGCCAGCAGCCTTAGGTGGGGGGGCAATCAGCCCCAGCATTTT.

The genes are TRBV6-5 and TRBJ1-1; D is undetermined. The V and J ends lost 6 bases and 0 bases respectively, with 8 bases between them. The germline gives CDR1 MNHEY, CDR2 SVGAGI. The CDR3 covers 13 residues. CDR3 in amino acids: CASSYQVNTEAFF. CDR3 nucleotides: TGTGCCAGCAGCTATCAGGTGAACACTGAAGCTTTCTTT.

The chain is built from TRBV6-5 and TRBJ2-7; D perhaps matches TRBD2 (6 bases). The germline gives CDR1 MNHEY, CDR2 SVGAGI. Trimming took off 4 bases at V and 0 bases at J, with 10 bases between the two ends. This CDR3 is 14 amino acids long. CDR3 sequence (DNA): TGTGCCAGCAGTTCTGACGGGAGCTCCTACGAGCAGTACTTC. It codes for CASSSDGSSYEQYF.